The rows below give T cell receptor beta chains drawn from one sample of a study of T cells in Graves' hyperthyroidism and ophthalmopathy. Using its own MiXCR run on the multiplex PCR reads, TCRdb lists one record per CDR3 protein. This sample yields around 490,000 distinct CDR3 sequences, of which 20% are seen a single time; 47% belongs to the top ten. Material: blood. Every receptor here comes from a man aged 35 to 55 with Graves' ophthalmopathy. CDR3s include the opening cysteine and the closing phenylalanine or tryptophan. The order of the fields is D gene, clone size, V gene, J gene, CDR3 DNA, CDR3 protein. The D gene is left open where the match is weak. Some rows mark clone size as missing; the rest say once, few, many or name a class of expanded clone.

>-|few|TRBV3-1|TRBJ1-5
TGTGCCAGCAGTAGGATGTACGGAGGCAATCAGCCCCAGCATTTT
CASSRMYGGNQPQHF
>-|few|TRBV20-1|TRBJ2-7
TGCAGTGCTTCGGGCCAGACCTACGAGCAGTACTTC
CSASGQTYEQYF
>-|-|TRBV4-2|TRBJ2-5
TGTGCCAGCAGCCAATCGGGGGGCGGTGAGACCCAGTACTTC
CASSQSGGGETQYF
>-|few|TRBV7-3|TRBJ2-2
TGTGCCAGCAGCGTCCAGGGAAGTGGCACCGGGGAGCTGTTTTTT
CASSVQGSGTGELFF
>-|many|TRBV2|TRBJ2-3
-
CASSILVSTRDTQYF
>-|many|TRBV5-6|TRBJ2-1
TGTGCCAGCAGCTCCCTGGTCCTGAGCTCCTACAATGAGCAGTTCTTC
CASSSLVLSSYNEQFF
>TRBD1|many|TRBV28|TRBJ1-1
TGTGCCAGCAGTTCCTCCAGACAGGGGACGAACACTGAAGCTTTCTTT
CASSSSRQGTNTEAFF
>TRBD2|-|TRBV24-1|TRBJ2-1
TGTGCCACCAGTGATGGGACTAGCGGGAGATCCTACAATGAGCAGTTCTTC
CATSDGTSGRSYNEQFF
>-|many|TRBV3-1|TRBJ2-7
TGTGCCAGCAGCCAGGACACTGTGGGCTACGAGCAGTACTTC
CASSQDTVGYEQYF
>TRBD1|many|TRBV28|TRBJ2-7
TGTGCCAGCAGTTTGCCGGGACAGGGCCCCTACGAGCAGTACTTC
CASSLPGQGPYEQYF
>-|many|TRBV4-1|TRBJ2-3
TGCGCCAGCAGCAAAACTGTGGATACGCAGTATTTT
CASSKTVDTQYF
>-|-|TRBV6-2/TRBV6-3|TRBJ1-1
TGTGCCAGCAGTTACTCCCTTACCTCGGACCTAGAAGCTTTCTTT
CASSYSLTSDLEAFF
>TRBD1|many|TRBV2|TRBJ2-2
TGTGCCAGCAGTTTAACATCAGGACAGGGGGCATCCGGGGAGCTGTTTTTT
CASSLTSGQGASGELFF
>-|many|TRBV12-3/TRBV12-4|TRBJ2-1
TGTGCCAGCAGCCTAATAGGAGCGGCTAACAATGAGCAGTTCTTC
CASSLIGAANNEQFF
>-|-|TRBV14|TRBJ2-3
TGTGCCAGCAGCCCCCTACTTGGCAGGGGGGCAGATACGCAGTATTTT
CASSPLLGRGADTQYF
>-|-|TRBV27|TRBJ1-6
TGTGCCAGCAGTTTTGGACAGAATTCACCCCTCCACTTT
CASSFGQNSPLHF
>-|once|TRBV7-9|TRBJ2-5
TGTGCCAGCAGCTACGGACGGGAACAAGAGACCCAGTACTTC
CASSYGREQETQYF
>TRBD1|-|TRBV2|TRBJ1-1
TGTGCCACCGCACAGGGGATAAGCACTGAAGCTTTCTTT
CATAQGISTEAFF
>TRBD2|-|TRBV9|TRBJ2-5
TGTGCCAGCAGCGTAGGGCTAGCGGGCCTTCAAGAGACCCAGTACTTC
CASSVGLAGLQETQYF
>-|many|TRBV30|TRBJ2-1
TGTGCCTGGAGTGGACTGGAGGAGCAGTTCTTC
CAWSGLEEQFF
>TRBD1|few|TRBV6-1|TRBJ2-2
TGTGCCAGCAGGACACAGGGGGTAGGATTTCCCGGGGAGCTGTTTTTT
CASRTQGVGFPGELFF
>-|few|TRBV13|TRBJ1-1
TGTGCCAGCAGCTTACATCTTGAAGGTACTGAAGCTTTCTTT
CASSLHLEGTEAFF
>-|few|TRBV6-2/TRBV6-3|TRBJ1-2
TGTGCCAGCAGTTTCAGACAGGAGGATGGCTACACCTTC
CASSFRQEDGYTF
>-|-|TRBV15|TRBJ2-7
TGTGCCACCAGCAGAGAAGGGACACCTAGCTCCTACGAGCAGTACTTC
CATSREGTPSSYEQYF
>-|-|TRBV20-1|TRBJ1-4
TGCAGTGCTATTCTCCAGACAGGATCTGAAAAACTGTTTTTT
CSAILQTGSEKLFF
>-|-|TRBV12-3/TRBV12-4|TRBJ1-5
TGTGCCAGCGGTCCCCCGCGACCCCAGCATTTT
CASGPPRPQHF
>TRBD2|-|TRBV5-1|TRBJ2-2
TGCGCCAGCAGCCTGATGACTAGCGGGGCTGGGTCCGGGGAGCTGTTTTTT
CASSLMTSGAGSGELFF
>-|-|TRBV20-1|TRBJ1-2
TGCAGTGCTAGAGACGCCGCTGTAGTGGGGGGAAATGGCTACACCTTC
CSARDAAVVGGNGYTF
>-|-|TRBV5-4|TRBJ2-2
TGTGCCAGCAGGCTCCAGGGCCCGAACACCGGGGAGCTGTTTTTT
CASRLQGPNTGELFF